This T cell receptor (beta chain) was recovered during a study of T cell responses to AZD1222 COVID-19 vaccine. Study-wide background: Analyses pooled second doses at about 4 or about 12 weeks.

The germline V gene has CDR1 SGHNT and CDR2 YYREEE (reference sequence). V was clipped by 0 bases and J by 6 bases, with 13 bases between them. The CDR3 is made up of 16 amino acids. Findings and caveats of the study: White British ancestry dominated among donors, who included more females, and clonal diversity was possibly underestimated. Repertoires in all cases were sampled only once the peak T cell response had passed. Among AZD1222 vaccinees, only five or six were seropositive at baseline.

Notes on this clone: What it recognizes is unknown.

Data came from immunoSEQ multiplex PCR; TCRdb stores just in-frame clones and leaves some out. The top ten hold about 5% of the sample, which has approximately 100,000 clones, 85% to 90% seen once. This TCR was sampled from an adult in good health. V and J are TRBV5-4 and TRBJ1-6; possible D gene TRBD1, 6 bases. The sequencing used peripheral blood, collected on day 0 of AZD1222 vaccination. The CDR3 bases are TGTGCCAGCAGCTTGGGCGGGGGCATCCGTAATTCACCCCTCCACTTT. It encodes CASSLGGGIRNSPLHF.